These 30 T cell receptor beta chains were all obtained from the same sample, sequenced in a study of blood T cell repertoires in COVID-19. Some clones are missing from TCRdb's copy, which holds only in-frame ones; the method was immunoSEQ multiplex PCR. The repertoire holds 45,000 to 55,000 clones, with 88% as singletons. Material for sequencing was peripheral blood. Receptors were obtained from a human donor in a cohort sampled during active COVID-19.

The chain combines TRBV6-2 or TRBV6-3 with TRBJ2-5; the match to TRBD2 covers 8 bases. Per germline, CDR1 MNHEY and CDR2 SVGEGT. The ends lost 6 bases at V and 5 bases at J; junction bases unmatched: 2. This CDR3 spans 12 amino acids. CDR3: CASSSGGETQYF. Written as DNA, the CDR3 is TGTGCCAGCAGCTCGGGAGGGGAGACCCAGTACTTC.

The chain employs TRBV5-1 and TRBJ2-2; 9 bases match TRBD2. The V segment lost 5 bases and the J segment 5 bases; nucleotides outside the gene matches: 7. The CDR3 consists of 15 residues. Germline CDR1 is SGHRS and CDR2 is YFSETQ. CDR3: CASSQAGGRTGELFF. CDR3 DNA: TGCGCCAGCAGTCAAGCGGGAGGCCGGACCGGGGAGCTGTTTTTT.

This rearrangement joins TRBV5-4 to TRBJ2-7, with D hard to call. This CDR3 region has 13 residues. From germline, CDR1 is SGHNT and CDR2 YYREEE (reference sequence). V was cut by 6 bases and J by 3 bases, with 13 bases left in between. CDR3 DNA: TGTGCCAGCACCTCCGTCGGTTACTACGAGCAGTACTTC. Translation gives CASTSVGYYEQYF.

The chain has TRBV30 and TRBJ1-2; 7 bases align to TRBD1. The junction had 7 bases not matched to a gene; V was cut back by 2 bases and J by 4 bases. In germline, CDR1 is GTSNPN, CDR2 SVGIG (reference sequence). The CDR3 has 14 residues. Here the CDR3 DNA reads TGTGCCTGGAGTACCTTAGGGACAGCCTATGGCTACACCTTC. Residues: CAWSTLGTAYGYTF.

The rearrangement uses TRBV5-4 and TRBJ1-6; 7 bases fit TRBD1. The germline V gene has CDR1 SGHNT and CDR2 YYREEE (reference sequence). The CDR3 consists of 16 residues. After removal of 4 bases from V and 7 bases from J, the junction contained 11 bases not matched to a gene. The CDR3: CASSQVPGQPNSPLHF. CDR3 bases: TGTGCCAGCAGCCAAGTACCGGGACAGCCAAATTCACCCCTCCACTTT.

V usage is TRBV5-5 and J usage is TRBJ1-5; perhaps TRBD1 as D (5 bases). V gave up 6 bases and J gave up 2 bases, with 9 bases separating them. From germline, CDR1 is SGHKS and CDR2 YYEKEE (reference sequence). This CDR3 spans 13 amino acids. The CDR3 DNA follows: TGTGCCAGCAACCAAGGGGGCAATCAGCCCCAGCATTTT. It is translated as CASNQGGNQPQHF.

This sequence joins TRBV28 and TRBJ1-5, with a tentative D call TRBD1 (6 bases). The germline gives CDR1 MDHEN, CDR2 SYDVKM. Trimming took 8 bases from V and 6 from J, leaving 14 bases between them. The CDR3 extends over 13 amino acids. CDR3 in DNA: TGTGCCAGCCGGGGGGGGCGCGTTCAGCCCCAGCATTTT. Its translation is CASRGGRVQPQHF.

The DNA of the CDR3 is TGTGCCAGCAGCGAACAGGGAATAGGAAACACCATATATTTT. It encodes CASSEQGIGNTIYF. The chain combines TRBV11-2 with TRBJ1-3; TRBD1 might be the D (6 bases). CDR3 size: 14 residues. V was pared by 5 bases and J by 4 bases, with 12 bases between. Germline CDR1 reads SGHAT; CDR2 reads FQNNGV.

Here the CDR3 reads CASSIAPGGGVVQPQHF. The CDR3 region has the DNA TGTGCCAGTAGTATAGCCCCGGGGGGGGGCGTTGTTCAGCCCCAGCATTTT. The rearrangement joins TRBV19 to TRBJ1-5, with D possibly being TRBD1 (6 bases). The CDR3 sequence is 17 residues long. From germline, CDR1 is LNHDA and CDR2 SQIVND (reference sequence). Between the trimmed V and J ends, which lost 1 base and 6 bases, there was a span of 19 bases.

This clone turned up a few times. The rearrangement joins TRBV7-8 to TRBJ2-6; TRBD2 matches at 10 bases. CDR1 and CDR2 from the germline V gene are SGHVS and FQNEAQ. The trim removed 2 bases at V and 2 bases at J, leaving 6 bases unmatched. This CDR3 has 18 residues. CDR3 in DNA: TGTGCCAGCAGCTTATTTGGGACTAGCGTCGCTGGGGCCAACGTCCTGACTTTC. Protein product: CASSLFGTSVAGANVLTF. The full variable domain, completed using reference TRBV7-8 and TRBJ2-6, is GAGVSQSPRYKVAKRGQDVALRCDPISGHVSLFWYQQALGQGPEFLTYFQNEAQLDKSGLPSDRFFAERPEGSVSTLKIQRTQQEDSAVYLCASSLFGTSVAGANVLTFGAGSRLTVL.

The chain uses TRBV7-2 and TRBJ2-5; TRBD2 matches at 8 bases. V was pared by 3 bases and J by 1 base, with 13 bases of the junction left unmatched. CDR1 is SGHTA and CDR2 is FQGNSA in the germline V gene. The CDR3 runs 18 residues. The CDR3 loop reads CASSLGQYRGGRQETQYF. CDR3 nucleotide sequence: TGTGCCAGCAGCTTGGGGCAATATCGGGGGGGGCGCCAAGAGACCCAGTACTTC.

V gene TRBV27 combines with J gene TRBJ1-5; D is unresolved. Per germline, CDR1 MNHEY and CDR2 SMNVEV (reference sequence). This CDR3 spans 15 amino acids. With 5 bases removed from V and 0 bases from J, the gap between germline ends came to 11 bases. The CDR3 DNA follows: TGTGCCAGCAGTACCCAGGCTCATAGCAATCAGCCCCAGCATTTT. Protein product: CASSTQAHSNQPQHF.

This rearrangement joins TRBV18 to TRBJ1-2, with unresolved D. Germline assignment: CDR1 KGHSH and CDR2 LQKENI. This CDR3 is 14 amino acids long. V was trimmed by 3 bases and J by 10 bases, leaving 18 bases between them. Written as DNA, the CDR3 is TGTGCCAGCTCACCGGAGGGAGTTTCATCTGACTACACCTTC. Translating gives CASSPEGVSSDYTF.

The V gene is TRBV28, the J gene TRBJ1-1, with TRBD1 identical over 9 bases. Germline-derived CDR1 and CDR2 are MDHEN and SYDVKM. This CDR3 spans 12 amino acids. V lost 10 bases and J lost 5; bases outside the gene matches: 5. Here the CDR3 DNA reads TGTGCCACTATGACAGGGGGAACTGAAGCTTTCTTT. Encoded protein: CATMTGGTEAFF.

CDR3 in amino acids: CASSLGQGARDTQYF. DNA of the CDR3: TGTGCCAGCAGCTTAGGGCAGGGGGCGAGAGATACGCAGTATTTT. The chain links TRBV13 to TRBJ2-3, with 8 bases aligning to TRBD1. V shed 0 bases and J 5 bases; nucleotides not matched to a gene: 4. Germline CDR1 and CDR2: PRHDT and FYEKMQ (reference sequence). This CDR3 spans 15 amino acids.

The V gene is TRBV6-1, the J gene TRBJ1-1, with a possible D match to TRBD1 (6 bases). The CDR3 covers 14 residues. Germline CDR1 reads MNHNS; CDR2 reads SASEGT. Trimming took off 3 bases at V and 0 bases at J, with 8 bases between the two ends. CDR3 sequence reads: CASSETGLNTEAFF. The DNA of the CDR3 is TGTGCCAGCAGTGAGACAGGTTTGAACACTGAAGCTTTCTTT.

The chain couples TRBV6-6 to TRBJ2-3; 7 positions match TRBD2. Unmatched junction bases numbered 10, after V lost 5 bases and J lost 2 bases. CDR1 and CDR2 from the germline V gene are MNHNY and SVGAGI (reference sequence). This CDR3 spans 16 amino acids. The CDR3 loop reads CASSRNSGSITDTQYF. The CDR3 bases are TGTGCCAGCAGTCGCAATAGCGGGTCTATCACAGATACGCAGTATTTT.

This rearrangement joins TRBV5-8 to TRBJ2-3, with 15 nucleotides matching TRBD2. V trimming: 6 bases; J trimming: 2 bases; junction bases outside the gene matches: 10. The CDR3 is made up of 18 amino acids. Germline V gene data show CDR1 as SGHTS and CDR2 as YDEGEE. This chain's CDR3 is CASTTGLAGGLATDTQYF. As DNA, the CDR3 is TGTGCCAGCACCACAGGACTAGCGGGAGGGCTCGCCACAGATACGCAGTATTTT.

The chain is built from TRBV27 and TRBJ2-7, with 9 bases matching TRBD2. Per germline, CDR1 MNHEY and CDR2 SMNVEV (reference sequence). V trimming: 3 bases; J trimming: 5 bases; junction bases outside the gene matches: 14. The CDR3 extends over 17 amino acids. In DNA form, the CDR3 reads TGTGCCAGCAGTTTTGCCCGAGGGGGACTAGCCACCAACGAGCAGTACTTC. Its protein is CASSFARGGLATNEQYF.

The chain is built from TRBV7-2 and TRBJ2-3, with D hard to call. The ends were cut back, 6 bases at V and 5 bases at J, with 15 bases in the middle. The CDR3 runs 14 residues. Germline CDR1 reads SGHTA; CDR2 reads FQGNSA. The CDR3 sequence: CASRTPVARDTQYF. DNA of the CDR3: TGTGCCAGCAGAACCCCGGTTGCGCGAGATACGCAGTATTTT.

The V and J genes are TRBV18 and TRBJ2-7; 10 bases fit TRBD2. V was pared by 3 bases and J by 6 bases, with 11 bases of the junction left unmatched. The CDR3 has 16 amino acids. Germline V lookup: CDR1 KGHSH, CDR2 LQKENI. The CDR3 bases are TGTGCCAGCTCACCCCGACCTAGCGGGAGTGGGGGCGAGCAGTACTTC. Translated: CASSPRPSGSGGEQYF.

The J gene is TRBJ2-2, the V gene TRBV5-1; TRBD1 matches at 11 bases. V was pared by 4 bases and J by 7 bases, with 9 bases of the junction left unmatched. CDR1 and CDR2 (germline): SGHRS, YFSETQ. The length of the CDR3 is 16 residues. The CDR3 nucleotides read TGCGCCAGCAGCCCCGGGACAGGGGGTAAGGTCGGGGAGCTGTTTTTT. Translated, it gives CASSPGTGGKVGELFF.

The chain combines TRBV7-2 with TRBJ2-5; D is unresolved. V was trimmed by 4 bases and J by 1 base, leaving 10 bases between them. Per the germline V gene, CDR1 is SGHTA and CDR2 is FQGNSA. The CDR3 has 14 residues. The CDR3 DNA sequence: TGTGCCAGCAGCTACATGCTGTCCCAAGAGACCCAGTACTTC. Residues: CASSYMLSQETQYF.

V and J are TRBV6-5 and TRBJ2-7, with D perhaps TRBD1 (5 bases). Germline V CDR1 and CDR2: MNHEY, SVGAGI. With 2 bases removed from V and 3 bases from J, the gap between germline ends came to 17 bases. The CDR3 loop spans 16 amino acids. This CDR3 is CASSYNDKVGHYEQYF. CDR3 coding DNA: TGTGCCAGCAGTTACAACGATAAGGTGGGGCACTACGAGCAGTACTTC.

This chain joins TRBV28 and TRBJ2-2; 10 bases agree with TRBD1. Trimming removed 7 bases from V and 7 bases from J; junction bases left unmatched: 9. Germline assignment: CDR1 MDHEN and CDR2 SYDVKM. This CDR3 contains 15 residues. CDR3 protein: CASIRRQGASGELFF. The CDR3 region has the DNA TGTGCCAGCATCAGACGACAGGGGGCGAGCGGGGAGCTGTTTTTT.

The chain uses TRBV6-5 and TRBJ1-2, with TRBD1 matching over 9 bases. The CDR3 has 15 residues. V lost 6 bases and J lost 1; bases outside the gene matches: 6. Per germline, CDR1 MNHEY and CDR2 SVGAGI. The DNA for the CDR3 is TGTGCCAGCAGGACAGGGGGGGCTGGTAACTATGGCTACACCTTC. Residues: CASRTGGAGNYGYTF.

The chain combines TRBV6-6 with TRBJ2-5; 12 nucleotides align to TRBD2. Germline V gene data show CDR1 as MNHNY and CDR2 as SVGAGI (reference sequence). This CDR3 spans 14 amino acids. With 7 bases clipped from V and 4 bases from J, the junction kept 4 bases outside the gene matches. CDR3 DNA sequence: TGTGCCAGCATTAGGGGACTAGCGGGAGAGACCCAGTACTTC. Protein: CASIRGLAGETQYF.

To note about this clone: Compared with germline, one end of the junction differs, possibly owing to a read error. The V call is TRBV6-1, the J call TRBJ2-5; TRBD2 matches at 7 bases. CDR3 length equals 15 residues. Germline CDR1 and CDR2: MNHNS and SASEGT. CDR3 loop: CASSEGVGEGETQYF. In DNA form, the CDR3 reads TGTGCCAGCAGCGAAGGGGTGGGGGAGGGAGAGACCCAGTACTTC.

The gene calls are TRBV7-2 and TRBJ2-1, with TRBD2 matching 7 bases. From germline, CDR1 is SGHTA and CDR2 FQGNSA. The CDR3 is 15 residues long. V was pared by 3 bases and J by 9 bases, with 11 bases of the junction left unmatched. In nucleotides, the CDR3 is TGTGCCAGCAGCTTCGGAGGGATAACGGGGGGTGAGCAGTTCTTC. It specifies CASSFGGITGGEQFF.

V usage is TRBV19 and J usage is TRBJ1-1; D possibly corresponds to TRBD1 (6 bases). Germline assignment: CDR1 LNHDA and CDR2 SQIVND (reference sequence). This CDR3 comprises 15 residues. V was shortened by 5 bases and J by 5 bases, with 18 bases between the two germline ends. CDR3 region: CASSATRTGNTEAFF. The CDR3 DNA reads as TGTGCCAGTAGTGCCACCCGCACAGGGAATACTGAAGCTTTCTTT.